The rows below give T cell receptor beta chains drawn from one sample of a study of cytomegalovirus exposure and HLA in healthy donors. Repertoires were generated with immunoSEQ multiplex PCR, while TCRdb's copy carries only in-frame clones and drops some. The table shows 140,000 to 150,000 clones, with 80% to 90% occurring only once. The sample consisted of PBMCs. These receptors originate from a woman between 35 and 50 years old in good health and CMV-seropositive. CDR3s include the opening cysteine and the closing phenylalanine or tryptophan. D genes are given only for firm matches. Only part of the rows carry a size: once, few, many, or a class if the clone is expanded.

D gene | clone size | CDR3 length | J gene | V gene | CDR3 DNA | CDR3 protein
TRBD1 | . | 16 | TRBJ1-1 | TRBV6-6 | TGTGCCAGCAGTTACCCACGGGGCAGGGGGCAGGCTGAAGCTTTCTTT | CASSYPRGRGQAEAFF
TRBD2 | . | 15 | TRBJ2-5 | TRBV19 | TGTGCCAGTTCAGATGGTAGCGGGGGGAAAGAGACCCAGTACTTC | CASSDGSGGKETQYF
. | . | 16 | TRBJ2-2 | TRBV7-6 | TGTGCCAGCAGCCTGACGACAGCTACGAACACCGGGGAGCTGTTTTTT | CASSLTTATNTGELFF
. | . | 12 | TRBJ1-2 | TRBV28 | TGTGCCAGCAGGTTCCCAGCGGCGGGCTACACCTTC | CASRFPAAGYTF
TRBD1 | . | 18 | TRBJ2-3 | TRBV28 | TGTGCCAGCAGTATTTCAGGGGGCGCACCCCTCGGCACAGATACGCAGTATTTT | CASSISGGAPLGTDTQYF
. | . | 14 | TRBJ1-4 | TRBV28 | TGTGCCAGCAGTTTACGGAAGGGAGGTGAAAAACTGTTTTTT | CASSLRKGGEKLFF
. | . | 14 | TRBJ1-6 | TRBV10-2 | TGCGCCAGCAGTGAGCCACAGGGTAATTCACCCCTCCACTTT | CASSEPQGNSPLHF
TRBD1 | . | 15 | TRBJ2-7 | TRBV4-2 | TGTGCCAGCAGCCAACGACAGGGGGCCCCCCTCGAGCAGTACTTC | CASSQRQGAPLEQYF
. | . | 14 | TRBJ2-5 | TRBV28 | TGTGCCAGCAGTTTTCAGGGGAACCAAGAGACCCAGTACTTC | CASSFQGNQETQYF
TRBD2 | . | 16 | TRBJ2-3 | TRBV9 | TGTGCCAGCAGCGCTCTAGCGGGGGGCCTCACAGATACGCAGTATTTT | CASSALAGGLTDTQYF
. | . | 15 | TRBJ1-2 | TRBV6-5 | TGTGCCAGCAGCGCGTTGGTAGGAGAAGGGGGTGGCTACACCTTC | CASSALVGEGGGYTF
. | . | 14 | TRBJ1-2 | TRBV5-8 | TGTGCCAGCAGCTTGGGGTCAATGAGAAGTGGCTACACCTTC | CASSLGSMRSGYTF
. | . | 15 | TRBJ2-1 | TRBV7-2 | TGTGCCAGCAGCTTAACATGGGGGGGCCTCAATGAGCAGTTCTTC | CASSLTWGGLNEQFF
. | . | 11 | TRBJ1-5 | TRBV10-3 | TGTGCCGCGGGTAGCAATCAGCCCCAGCATTTT | CAAGSNQPQHF
. | . | 14 | TRBJ2-7 | TRBV5-4 | TGTGCCAGCAGCCCAACCCCCGGGATCTACGAGCAGTACTTC | CASSPTPGIYEQYF
. | . | 15 | TRBJ2-5 | TRBV7-2 | TGTGCCAGCAGCTTAGCGGGGAGCCGAGGAGAGACCCAGTACTTC | CASSLAGSRGETQYF
. | . | 15 | TRBJ2-3 | TRBV6-5 | TGTGCCAGCAGTTATTCGGGAGTAGGCACAGATACGCAGTATTTT | CASSYSGVGTDTQYF
TRBD1 | . | 21 | TRBJ2-7 | TRBV10-2 | TGCGCCAGCAGTGACCCACTGGACAACAGGGGGCGGATAAGTGACCCCTACGAGCAGTACTTC | CASSDPLDNRGRISDPYEQYF
. | . | 16 | TRBJ1-2 | TRBV28 | TGTGCCAGCAGGTCATCCGTGGCAGGGGCGTTAAGAAGCTACACCTTC | CASRSSVAGALRSYTF
. | once | 15 | TRBJ2-5 | TRBV28 | TGTGCCAGCAGTTTAATCGGGACTCACCAAGAGACCCAGTACTTC | CASSLIGTHQETQYF
. | . | 15 | TRBJ1-6 | TRBV5-5 | TGTGCCAGCAGCTTGCGGGGGAACTCTGATTCACCCCTCCACTTT | CASSLRGNSDSPLHF
TRBD1 | few | 19 | TRBJ2-2 | TRBV7-6 | TGTGCCAGCAGAAGAGTGATTTGGGACAGGGGGCCCAACACCGGGGAGCTGTTTTTT | CASRRVIWDRGPNTGELFF
. | . | 12 | TRBJ2-7 | TRBV28 | TGTGCCAGCAGCCAACCAGTCTACGAGCAGTACTTC | CASSQPVYEQYF
. | once | 17 | TRBJ2-6 | TRBV7-2 | TGTGCCAGCAGCTTAGTGGTGGGGGGCTCTGGGGCCAACGTCCTGACTTTC | CASSLVVGGSGANVLTF
. | once | 15 | TRBJ2-7 | TRBV7-2 | TGTGCCAGCAGCTTAGCGCGGCGGGGCTCCTACGAGCAGTACTTC | CASSLARRGSYEQYF
. | . | 12 | TRBJ1-1 | TRBV30 | TGTGCCTGGCACAGGGTGGACACTGAAGCTTTCTTT | CAWHRVDTEAFF
. | few | 13 | TRBJ1-2 | TRBV6-5 | TGTGCCAGCAGTTACACCGACAGGTCCGGCTACACCTTC | CASSYTDRSGYTF
TRBD1 | few | 13 | TRBJ2-2 | TRBV19 | TGTGCCAGCCTCCGGGACAGGGCCGGGGAGCTGTTTTTT | CASLRDRAGELFF
. | . | 16 | TRBJ2-7 | TRBV7-8 | TGTGCCAGCAGCCCTAGCCTCTGGGGGGAAACCTACGAGCAGTACTTC | CASSPSLWGETYEQYF
TRBD1 | . | 15 | TRBJ2-5 | TRBV27 | TGTGCCAGCAGACAGGGGGTCCTACCGGCGGAGACCCAGTACTTC | CASRQGVLPAETQYF
. | . | 16 | TRBJ1-5 | TRBV19 | TGTGCCAGTAGTATGCTGGACAGATTCAGCAATCAGCCCCAGCATTTT | CASSMLDRFSNQPQHF
. | . | 18 | TRBJ1-2 | TRBV6-1 | TGTGCCAGCAGTGAATCAAAATTTCCGGGACAACAACCGTATGGCTACACCTTC | CASSESKFPGQQPYGYTF
. | . | 15 | TRBJ2-7 | TRBV5-1 | TGCGCCAGCAGTGGGGGGGGGACAGGAAGCTCCGAGCAGTACTTC | CASSGGGTGSSEQYF
TRBD1 | . | 15 | TRBJ1-2 | TRBV5-4 | TGTGCCAGCAGCCCGTGGGACAGGGGCGTAGGGGGCTACACCTTC | CASSPWDRGVGGYTF
. | . | 14 | TRBJ2-5 | TRBV18 | TGTGCCAGCACTTTAAGGGGGGGCCAAGAGACCCAGTACTTC | CASTLRGGQETQYF
. | . | 16 | TRBJ2-6 | TRBV9 | TGTGCCAGCAGCCGGGAACGTTCCTCTGGGGCCAACGTCCTGACTTTC | CASSRERSSGANVLTF
. | . | 14 | TRBJ1-5 | TRBV4-3 | TGCGCCAGCAGCCAAGATGTAGTGGATCAGCCCCAGCATTTT | CASSQDVVDQPQHF
. | few | 14 | TRBJ1-3 | TRBV30 | TGTGCCTGGAGTGTAAGGGGGAGTGGAAACACCATATATTTT | CAWSVRGSGNTIYF
. | . | 14 | TRBJ1-4 | TRBV5-1 | TGCGCCAGCAGCGTCTCGGGAACTAATGAAAAACTGTTTTTT | CASSVSGTNEKLFF
TRBD1 | . | 13 | TRBJ2-7 | TRBV18 | TGTGCCAGCTCGGGACAGATCTCCTACGAGCAGTACTTC | CASSGQISYEQYF
TRBD2 | . | 14 | TRBJ2-7 | TRBV9 | TGTGCCAGCAGCGTTCGGGGGGGCGCGGGGGAGCAGTACTTC | CASSVRGGAGEQYF
TRBD2 | . | 16 | TRBJ2-1 | TRBV7-9 | TGTGCCAGCAGCATAAGCGGGACTAGCTTTGGAAATGAGCAGTTCTTC | CASSISGTSFGNEQFF
TRBD1 | . | 17 | TRBJ2-2 | TRBV18 | TGTGCCAGCTCACCACCTCGGGACAGGAGGAACACCGGGGAGCTGTTTTTT | CASSPPRDRRNTGELFF
. | . | 16 | TRBJ1-3 | TRBV5-4 | TGTGCCAGCAGCTTGATGGGGGCGAGAACTGGAAACACCATATATTTT | CASSLMGARTGNTIYF
TRBD2 | . | 16 | TRBJ2-5 | TRBV5-4 | TGTGCCAGCAGCCGGACTAGCGGGGGGCGGTGGGAGACCCAGTACTTC | CASSRTSGGRWETQYF
TRBD2 | . | 15 | TRBJ2-7 | TRBV5-8 | TGTGCCAGCAGCTTAGGGCGGGGGACCGTCTACGAGCAGTACTTC | CASSLGRGTVYEQYF
. | . | 13 | TRBJ1-1 | TRBV18 | TGTGCCAGCTCACTACAGGAGAACACTGAAGCTTTCTTT | CASSLQENTEAFF
. | . | 12 | TRBJ2-1 | TRBV5-1 | TGCGCCAGCAGCTTGATGGGGACACAGCAGTTCTTC | CASSLMGTQQFF
. | . | 14 | TRBJ1-1 | TRBV19 | TGTGCCAGTAGTACGATCCTAGCGGACACTGAAGCTTTCTTT | CASSTILADTEAFF
TRBD1 | once | 18 | TRBJ2-1 | TRBV28 | TGTGCCAGCAGTCGCTATCCAACCCGGACAGGGGCGGCGGATGAGCAGTTCTTC | CASSRYPTRTGAADEQFF
TRBD1 | . | 16 | TRBJ2-7 | TRBV4-1 | TGCGCCAGCAGCCAAGGACAGGGGGCGCTGGGGGGGGAGCAGTACTTC | CASSQGQGALGGEQYF